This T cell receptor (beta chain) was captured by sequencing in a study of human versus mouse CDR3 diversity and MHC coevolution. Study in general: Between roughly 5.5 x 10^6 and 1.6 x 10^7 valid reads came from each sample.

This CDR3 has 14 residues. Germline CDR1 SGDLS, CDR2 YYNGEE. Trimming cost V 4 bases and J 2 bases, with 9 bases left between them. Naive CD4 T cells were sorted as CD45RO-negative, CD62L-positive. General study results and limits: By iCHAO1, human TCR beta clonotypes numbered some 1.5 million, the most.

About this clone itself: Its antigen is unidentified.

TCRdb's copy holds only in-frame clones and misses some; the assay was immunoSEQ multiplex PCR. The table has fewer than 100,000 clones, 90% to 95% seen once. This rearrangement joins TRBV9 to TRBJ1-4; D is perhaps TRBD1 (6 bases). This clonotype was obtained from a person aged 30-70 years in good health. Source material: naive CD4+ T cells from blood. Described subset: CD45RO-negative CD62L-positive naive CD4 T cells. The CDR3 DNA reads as TGTGCCAGCAGCAAGGGGGGGACTAATGAAAAACTGTTTTTT. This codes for CASSKGGTNEKLFF. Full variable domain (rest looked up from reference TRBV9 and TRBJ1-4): DSGVTQTPKHLITATGQRVTLRCSPRSGDLSVYWYQQSLDQGLQFLIQYYNGEERAKGNILERFSAQQFPDLHSELNLSSLELGDSALYFCASSKGGTNEKLFFGSGTQLSVL.